This T cell receptor (beta chain) was profiled in a study of PD-1 blockade in classical Hodgkin lymphoma. Time point given: newly diagnosed, previously untreated cHL patient sample. V was trimmed by 0 bases and J by 2 bases, leaving 7 bases between them. Germline CDR1 reads GTSNPN; CDR2 reads SVGIG (reference sequence). This CDR3 is 13 amino acids long. This clone was seen a few times. Sequenced by immunoSEQ multiplex PCR; TCRdb stores in-frame clones only, minus some. The profile shows about 47,000 clones, under 95% of them singletons. Sequencing input: peripheral blood mononuclear cells (PBMCs). The TCR sequence derives from a human donor with classical Hodgkin lymphoma. The chain couples TRBV30 to TRBJ2-5; no clear D. Written as DNA, the CDR3 is TGTGCCTGGAGTGTGAGCCTGCAAGAGACCCAGTACTTC. Residues: CAWSVSLQETQYF.